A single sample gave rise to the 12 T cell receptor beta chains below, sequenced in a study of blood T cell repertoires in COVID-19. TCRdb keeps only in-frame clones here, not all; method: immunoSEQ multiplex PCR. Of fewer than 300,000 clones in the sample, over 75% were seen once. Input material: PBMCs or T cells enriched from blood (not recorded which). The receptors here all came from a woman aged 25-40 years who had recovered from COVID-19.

Here the CDR3 DNA reads TGTGCCAGCAGTGACCCCGGACTAGCGGAGGGGAGTGGTGAGCAGTTCTTC. Translated: CASSDPGLAEGSGEQFF. The chain carries TRBV28 and TRBJ2-1, with TRBD2 identical over 10 bases. V shed 5 bases and J 9 bases; nucleotides not matched to a gene: 16. Germline CDR1 reads MDHEN; CDR2 reads SYDVKM. The CDR3 spans 17 residues.

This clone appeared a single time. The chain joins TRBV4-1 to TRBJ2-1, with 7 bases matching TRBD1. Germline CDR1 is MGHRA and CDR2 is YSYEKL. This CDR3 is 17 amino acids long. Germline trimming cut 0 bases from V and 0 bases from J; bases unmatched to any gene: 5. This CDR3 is CASSQDGTALSYNEQFF. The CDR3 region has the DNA TGCGCCAGCAGCCAAGATGGGACAGCTCTCTCCTACAATGAGCAGTTCTTC.

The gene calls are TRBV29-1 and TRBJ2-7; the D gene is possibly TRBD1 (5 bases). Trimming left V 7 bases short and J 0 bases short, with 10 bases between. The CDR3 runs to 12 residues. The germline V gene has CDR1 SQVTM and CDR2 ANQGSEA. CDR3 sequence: CSAETASYEQYF. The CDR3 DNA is TGCAGCGCCGAGACAGCCTCCTACGAGCAGTACTTC.

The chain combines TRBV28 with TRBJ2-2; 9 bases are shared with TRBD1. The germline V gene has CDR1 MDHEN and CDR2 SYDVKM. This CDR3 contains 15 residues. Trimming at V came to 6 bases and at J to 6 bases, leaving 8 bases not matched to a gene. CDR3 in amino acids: CASSRGQGFSGELFF. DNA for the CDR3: TGTGCCAGCAGCAGGGGACAGGGCTTTTCCGGGGAGCTGTTTTTT.

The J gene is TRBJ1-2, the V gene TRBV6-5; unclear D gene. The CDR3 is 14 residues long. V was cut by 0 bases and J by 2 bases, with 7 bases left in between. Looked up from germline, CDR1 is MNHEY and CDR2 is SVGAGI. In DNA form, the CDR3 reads TGTGCCAGCAGTTACTCAACGGAGAACTATGGCTACACCTTC. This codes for CASSYSTENYGYTF.

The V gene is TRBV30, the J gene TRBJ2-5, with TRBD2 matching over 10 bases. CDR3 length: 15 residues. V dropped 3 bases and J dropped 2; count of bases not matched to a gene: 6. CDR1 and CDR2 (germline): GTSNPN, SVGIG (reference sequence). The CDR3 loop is CAWRGGTSEQETQYF. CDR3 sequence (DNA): TGTGCCTGGAGAGGCGGGACTAGCGAGCAAGAGACCCAGTACTTC.

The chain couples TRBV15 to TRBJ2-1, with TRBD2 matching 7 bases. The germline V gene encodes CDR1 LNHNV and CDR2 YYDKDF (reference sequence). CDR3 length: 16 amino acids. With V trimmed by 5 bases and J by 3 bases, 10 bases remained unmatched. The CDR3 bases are TGTGCCACCAGCGGACCCGAAGAGCGGGGCTACAATGAGCAGTTCTTC. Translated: CATSGPEERGYNEQFF.

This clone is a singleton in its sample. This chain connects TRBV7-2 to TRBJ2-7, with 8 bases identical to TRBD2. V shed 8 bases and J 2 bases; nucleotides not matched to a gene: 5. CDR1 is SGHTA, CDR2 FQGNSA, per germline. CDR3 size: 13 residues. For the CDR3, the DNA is TGTGCCAGCGTCCGGGGGGGGGCCTACGAGCAGTACTTC. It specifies CASVRGGAYEQYF. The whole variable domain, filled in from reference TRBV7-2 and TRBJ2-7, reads GAGVSQSPSNKVTEKGKDVELRCDPISGHTALYWYRQSLGQGLEFLIYFQGNSAPDKSGLPSDRFSAERTGGSVSTLTIQRTQQEDSAVYLCASVRGGAYEQYFGPGTRLTVT.

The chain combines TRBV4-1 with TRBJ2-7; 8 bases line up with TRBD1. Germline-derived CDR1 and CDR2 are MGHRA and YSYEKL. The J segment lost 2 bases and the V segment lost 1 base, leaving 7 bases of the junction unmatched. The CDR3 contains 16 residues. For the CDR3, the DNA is TGCGCCAGCAGCCAAGTCCCAGGACAGGGCGCCTACGAGCAGTACTTC. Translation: CASSQVPGQGAYEQYF.

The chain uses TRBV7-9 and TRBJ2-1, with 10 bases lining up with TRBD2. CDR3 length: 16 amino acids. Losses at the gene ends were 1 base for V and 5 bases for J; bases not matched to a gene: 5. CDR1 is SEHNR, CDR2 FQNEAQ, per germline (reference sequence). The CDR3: CASSLGASGSHNEQFF. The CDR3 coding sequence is TGTGCCAGCAGCTTAGGGGCTAGCGGGAGCCACAATGAGCAGTTCTTC.

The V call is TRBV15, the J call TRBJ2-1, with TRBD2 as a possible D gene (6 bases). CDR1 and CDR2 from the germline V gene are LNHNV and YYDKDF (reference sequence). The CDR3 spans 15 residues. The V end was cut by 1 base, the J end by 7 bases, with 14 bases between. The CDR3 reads CATSRAADRGNEQFF. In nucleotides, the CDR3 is TGTGCCACCAGCAGAGCGGCGGACCGGGGGAATGAGCAGTTCTTC.

The DNA for the CDR3 is TGTGCCAGCAGCTACAAAGGGGGAGGGAGGGAGCAGTACTTC. Amino acids: CASSYKGGGREQYF. The genes are TRBV21-1 and TRBJ2-7; the table's TRBD2 call for D was not verified on the DNA. TRBV21-1 is flagged as a pseudogene. This CDR3 is 14 amino acids long.